One and the same sample provided the 2 T cell receptor beta chains below, sequenced in a study of cytomegalovirus exposure and HLA in healthy donors. Libraries were prepared by immunoSEQ multiplex PCR; TCRdb keeps only in-frame clonotypes and omits some of them. The table includes 150,000 to 200,000 clones, 84% detected once. Sequencing was carried out using PBMCs. The receptors come from a man aged 30 to 45 in good health and CMV-seropositive.

V usage is TRBV11-3 and J usage is TRBJ2-5; TRBD2 matches 8 bases. Germline V gene sequence: CDR1 SGHNT, CDR2 YENEEA. Trimming took 5 bases from V and 5 from J; bases not matched to a gene: 13. This CDR3 comprises 16 residues. This CDR3 reads CASSKGFGGAVETQYF. In nucleotides, the CDR3 is TGTGCCAGCAGCAAGGGGTTCGGGGGGGCGGTGGAGACCCAGTACTTC.

This chain links TRBV5-1 with TRBJ2-1; TRBD2 matches at 9 bases. Germline lookup yields CDR1 SGHRS and CDR2 YFSETQ. CDR3 size: 14 residues. V shed 0 bases, J shed 9 bases, and the junction held 4 bases outside the gene matches. CDR3 region: CASSLGNSGSEQFF. The CDR3, as DNA: TGCGCCAGCAGCTTGGGTAATAGCGGGAGTGAGCAGTTCTTC.